One and the same sample provided the 19 T cell receptor beta chains below, sequenced in a study of T cells in Graves' hyperthyroidism and ophthalmopathy (dated by TCRdb to between 2018 and 2020). Library generation was performed with multiplex PCR. TCRdb names Illumina HiSeq 2000 as the instrument used. Amplification of TCR beta CDR3 regions was carried out from RNA transcripts. A first-round RT-PCR of the TCR CDR3 used the HTBI primer set with the Qiagen OneStep RT-PCR kit. TCRdb handled the public reads itself, with Q25 trimming in fastp and clone calling in MiXCR, and kept productive beta chains. Rows merge per CDR3 protein into single entries with the most common DNA and genes. This sample holds over 700,000 distinct CDR3 sequences; roughly 37% were observed only once. Around 9.3% of the sample belongs to the ten largest clones. The sample comprised blood. Every receptor here comes from a young man with Graves' hyperthyroidism.

The chain combines TRBV6-6 with TRBJ2-7; D is perhaps TRBD2 (7 bases). The ends were cut back, 5 bases at V and 3 bases at J, with 14 bases in the middle. Germline V gene sequence: CDR1 MNHNY, CDR2 SVGAGI (reference sequence). The CDR3 length is 14 residues. The DNA of the CDR3 is TGTGCCAGCAGTCCCGGGGGGACAAACTACGAGCAGTACTTC. This gives the protein CASSPGGTNYEQYF.

The chain combines TRBV6-1 with TRBJ1-4, with D possibly being TRBD1 (6 bases). Trimming removed 1 base from V and 8 bases from J, with 14 bases in between. The CDR3 loop spans 15 amino acids. Germline V gives CDR1 MNHNS, CDR2 SASEGT. CDR3 sequence (DNA): TGTGCCAGCAGTGAAGTTGAGGGGGAGGGGGAAAAACTGTTTTTT. Protein: CASSEVEGEGEKLFF.

A single count supports this clonotype. The chain combines TRBV19 with TRBJ1-2, with D maybe TRBD1 (5 bases). Germline V gives CDR1 LNHDA, CDR2 SQIVND (reference sequence). Between the trimmed V and J ends, which lost 6 bases and 2 bases, there was a span of 13 bases. This CDR3 contains 14 residues. CDR3 nucleotide sequence: TGTGCCAGTAGGCTGGGGCCGGACAACTATGGCTACACCTTC. This sequence encodes CASRLGPDNYGYTF.

V and J are TRBV12-3 or TRBV12-4 and TRBJ1-4, with 9 bases matching TRBD1. The CDR3 has 14 amino acids. The ends lost 5 bases at V and 7 bases at J; junction bases unmatched: 5. The CDR3 spells CASSRTGAGEKLFF. CDR3 DNA: TGTGCCAGCAGTCGGACAGGGGCGGGTGAAAAACTGTTTTTT.

The gene calls are TRBV12-3 or TRBV12-4 and TRBJ1-1; possibly TRBD1 for D (5 bases). V lost 5 bases and J lost 0, with 16 bases in between. CDR3 length equals 16 residues. The CDR3 spells CASSPEAGSMNTEAFF. CDR3 nucleotide sequence: TGTGCCAGCAGTCCCGAGGCAGGGTCCATGAACACTGAAGCTTTCTTT.

Only a few counts were recorded for this clonotype. The chain has TRBV19 and TRBJ2-5; no clear D. Trimming removed 9 bases at V and 4 bases at J, with 15 bases between. Germline values: CDR1 LNHDA, CDR2 SQIVND (reference sequence). This CDR3 is built from 13 residues. The chain's CDR3 is CASPKSRRETQYF. The DNA of the CDR3 is TGTGCCAGCCCCAAGTCCCGACGAGAGACCCAGTACTTC.

This clonotype was detected many times. The chain recombines TRBV7-2 with TRBJ1-1; D not certain. The CDR3 is made up of 13 amino acids. V gave up 5 bases and J gave up 1 base, with 8 bases separating them. The germline V gene encodes CDR1 SGHTA and CDR2 FQGNSA. CDR3 DNA: TGTGCCAGCAGCGACGGCCCGAACACTGAAGCTTTCTTT. This gives the protein CASSDGPNTEAFF.

This clonotype was seen ten or more times. J is TRBJ1-6 and V is TRBV6-1, with TRBD1 identical over 7 bases. This CDR3 comprises 13 residues. The J segment lost 10 bases and the V segment lost 6 bases, leaving 6 bases of the junction unmatched. Germline V gene data show CDR1 as MNHNS and CDR2 as SASEGT. Here the CDR3 reads CASRGTADSPLHF. The CDR3 DNA reads TGTGCCAGCAGGGGGACAGCTGACTCACCCCTCCACTTT.

This clonotype was detected ten times or more. The chain couples TRBV9 to TRBJ1-2; D ambiguous. CDR1 is SGDLS, CDR2 YYNGEE, per germline. CDR3 size: 14 residues. The V end was cut by 4 bases, the J end by 8 bases, with 18 bases between. The CDR3 DNA reads as TGTGCCAGCAGCCATGTCCCAGGACCAGGAGGCTACACCTTC. This translates into CASSHVPGPGGYTF.

The CDR3 region is CASSSQGGETQYF. The CDR3 DNA is TGTGCCAGCAGCTCCCAAGGGGGGGAGACCCAGTACTTC. This chain links TRBV7-2 with TRBJ2-5; tentatively, D is TRBD1 or TRBD2 (6 bases each). CDR1 SGHTA and CDR2 FQGNSA come from the germline V gene. This CDR3 region has 13 residues. V lost 4 bases, J lost 5 bases, and 11 bases lay in between.

The rearrangement joins TRBV7-9 to TRBJ1-1; D is unclear. CDR3 length: 14 residues. CDR1 SEHNR and CDR2 FQNEAQ come from the germline V gene (reference sequence). V was clipped by 5 bases and J by 3 bases, with 13 bases between them. CDR3 bases: TGTGCCAGCAGCCTCTCTCATCAGGACACTGAAGCTTTCTTT. Its translation is CASSLSHQDTEAFF.

The table lists this clonotype with many counts. This chain uses TRBV20-1 with TRBJ1-4; perhaps TRBD1 as D (5 bases). CDR3 length equals 14 residues. Trimming stripped 6 bases from V and 8 bases from J, with 19 bases between. Germline lookup yields CDR1 DFQATT and CDR2 SNEGSKA (reference sequence). The CDR3, as DNA: TGCAGTGCCCAGCGGGCAGGGCTAGGGGAAAAACTGTTTTTT. It is translated as CSAQRAGLGEKLFF.

Turning to this clonotype: Just one base apart from a much larger clone, this may be a read error. The rearrangement joins TRBV19 to TRBJ2-6; D could derive from TRBD1 or TRBD2 (6 bases each). The CDR3 runs 18 residues. The germline V gene encodes CDR1 LNHDA and CDR2 SQIVND (reference sequence). Here the CDR3 DNA reads TGTGCCAGTAGTGCGGGACAACCAGGGAGCTCTGGGGCCAACGTCCTGGCTTTC. Amino acid sequence: CASSAGQPGSSGANVLAF.

This clonotype was found a few times. This chain connects TRBV4-2 to TRBJ1-3, with 7 bases fitting TRBD1. Unmatched junction bases numbered 10, after V lost 0 bases and J lost 8 bases. Germline lookup yields CDR1 LGHNA and CDR2 YNFKEQ. The CDR3 extends over 16 amino acids. The DNA for the CDR3 is TGTGCCAGCAGCCAAGATCGGGACAGCTTCGTCGACACCATATATTTT. Translation: CASSQDRDSFVDTIYF.

This clonotype was observed a few times. This rearrangement joins TRBV7-3 to TRBJ2-7; D is uncertain. Trimming pared 5 bases from V and 4 bases from J, leaving 12 bases between. This CDR3 is built from 13 residues. Looked up from germline, CDR1 is SGHTA and CDR2 is FQGTGA. CDR3 region: CASSPSNSYEQYF. CDR3 nucleotide sequence: TGTGCCAGCAGCCCATCGAATTCATACGAGCAGTACTTC.

The sample holds a few counts of this clonotype. This rearrangement joins TRBV7-2 to TRBJ1-5; TRBD1 might be the D (5 bases). This CDR3 is 14 amino acids long. V was cut by 3 bases and J by 5 bases, with 11 bases left in between. Germline V gene sequence: CDR1 SGHTA, CDR2 FQGNSA. The CDR3 coding sequence is TGTGCCAGCAGCTTGTCCCTACAGGATCAGCCCCAGCATTTT. Its translation is CASSLSLQDQPQHF.

The rearrangement uses TRBV14 and TRBJ1-4; D is undetermined. The CDR3 extends over 13 amino acids. Germline CDR1 reads SGHDN; CDR2 reads FVKESK. Trimming removed 4 bases at V and 4 bases at J, with 7 bases between. The CDR3 region has the DNA TGTGCCAGCAGCCCCCAGATTAATGAAAAACTGTTTTTT. The encoded protein is CASSPQINEKLFF.

This clonotype showed up just once. In DNA form, the CDR3 reads TGTGCCAGCAGTCTCGCGGCAGGGGGGGTAGGGCCCCAGCATTTT. Amino acid sequence: CASSLAAGGVGPQHF. The genes are TRBV11-2 and TRBJ1-5; 7 bases match TRBD1. With 6 bases clipped from V and 9 bases from J, the junction kept 14 bases outside the gene matches. The CDR3 has 15 residues. The germline gives CDR1 SGHAT, CDR2 FQNNGV.

This clonotype was detected many times. This chain joins TRBV7-2 and TRBJ1-4, with a possible D match to TRBD1 (6 bases). This CDR3 contains 15 residues. Trimming left V 4 bases short and J 8 bases short, with 17 bases between. Germline V gene lookup returns CDR1 SGHTA and CDR2 FQGNSA. The CDR3 sequence: CASSSQVGAGEKLFF. The CDR3 DNA is TGTGCCAGCAGCTCCCAGGTGGGGGCAGGAGAAAAACTGTTTTTT.